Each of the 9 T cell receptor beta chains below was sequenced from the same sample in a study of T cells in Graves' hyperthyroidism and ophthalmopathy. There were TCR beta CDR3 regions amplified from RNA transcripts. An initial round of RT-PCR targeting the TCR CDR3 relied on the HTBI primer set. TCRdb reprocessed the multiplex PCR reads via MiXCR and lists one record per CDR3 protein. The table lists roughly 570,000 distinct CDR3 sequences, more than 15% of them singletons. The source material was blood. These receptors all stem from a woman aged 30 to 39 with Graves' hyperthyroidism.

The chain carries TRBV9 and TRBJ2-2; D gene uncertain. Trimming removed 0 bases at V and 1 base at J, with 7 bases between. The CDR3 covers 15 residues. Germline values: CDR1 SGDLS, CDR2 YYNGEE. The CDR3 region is CASSVEIGNTGELFF. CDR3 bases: TGTGCCAGCAGCGTAGAAATAGGGAACACCGGGGAGCTGTTTTTT.

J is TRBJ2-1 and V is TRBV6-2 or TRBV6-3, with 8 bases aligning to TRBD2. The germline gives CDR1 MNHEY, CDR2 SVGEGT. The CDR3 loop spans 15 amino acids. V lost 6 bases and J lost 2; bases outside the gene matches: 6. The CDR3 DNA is TGTGCCAGCAGCATAGCGGGAACACCCTACAATGAGCAGTTCTTC. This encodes CASSIAGTPYNEQFF.

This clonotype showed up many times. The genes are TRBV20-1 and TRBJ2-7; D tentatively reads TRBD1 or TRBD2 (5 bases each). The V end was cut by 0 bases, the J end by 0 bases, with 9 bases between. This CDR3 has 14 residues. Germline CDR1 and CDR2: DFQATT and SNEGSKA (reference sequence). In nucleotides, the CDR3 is TGCAGTGCTAGAGAGGGGGAAAACTCCTACGAGCAGTACTTC. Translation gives CSAREGENSYEQYF.

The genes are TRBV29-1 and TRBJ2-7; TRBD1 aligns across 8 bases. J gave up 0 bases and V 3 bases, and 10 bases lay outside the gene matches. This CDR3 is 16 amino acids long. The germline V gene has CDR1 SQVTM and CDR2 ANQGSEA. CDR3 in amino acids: CSVEAGGAGSSYEQYF. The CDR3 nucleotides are TGCAGCGTTGAGGCAGGGGGCGCGGGCAGCTCCTACGAGCAGTACTTC.

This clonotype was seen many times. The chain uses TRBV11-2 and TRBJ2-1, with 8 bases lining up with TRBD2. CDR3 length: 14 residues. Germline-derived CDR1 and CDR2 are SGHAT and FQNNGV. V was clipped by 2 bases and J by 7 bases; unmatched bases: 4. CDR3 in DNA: TGTGCCAGCAGCTTAACGGGAGGGTTGAATGAGCAGTTCTTC. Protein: CASSLTGGLNEQFF.

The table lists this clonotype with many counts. The CDR3 nucleotides read TGTGCCAGCAGCAAGGGGGGGGGCGCCGGGTATGGCTACACCTTC. Its translation is CASSKGGGAGYGYTF. The chain uses TRBV9 and TRBJ1-2; D might be TRBD1 (6 bases). The germline V and J ends were trimmed by 4 bases and 5 bases, with 18 bases remaining between them. There are 15 residues in the CDR3. Germline values: CDR1 SGDLS, CDR2 YYNGEE.

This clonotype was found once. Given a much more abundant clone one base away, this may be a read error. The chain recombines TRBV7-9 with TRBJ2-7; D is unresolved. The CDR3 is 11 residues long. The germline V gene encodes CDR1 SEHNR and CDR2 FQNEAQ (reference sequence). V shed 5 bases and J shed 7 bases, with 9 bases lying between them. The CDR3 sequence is CASSRATEQYF. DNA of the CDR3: TGTGCCAGCAGCCGAGCAACTGAGCAGTACTTC.

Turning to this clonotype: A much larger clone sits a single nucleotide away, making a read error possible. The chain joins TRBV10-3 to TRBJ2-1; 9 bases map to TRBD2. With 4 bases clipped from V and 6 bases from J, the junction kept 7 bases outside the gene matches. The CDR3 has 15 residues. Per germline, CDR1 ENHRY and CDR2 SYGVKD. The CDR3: CAISAREGLTNEQFF. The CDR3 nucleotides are TGTGCCATCAGTGCGCGGGAGGGCCTTACCAATGAGCAGTTCTTC.

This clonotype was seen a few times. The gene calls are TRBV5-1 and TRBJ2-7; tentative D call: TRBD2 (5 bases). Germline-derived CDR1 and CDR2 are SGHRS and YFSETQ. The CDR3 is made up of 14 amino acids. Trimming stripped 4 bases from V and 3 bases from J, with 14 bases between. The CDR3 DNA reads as TGCGCCAGCAGCCACACCCCCGGGGTCTACGAGCAGTACTTC. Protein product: CASSHTPGVYEQYF.